This T cell receptor beta chain was sequenced during a study of beta chain features in type 1 diabetes. On the study more broadly: Regarding age, gender and cell yields, patients proved similar to healthy donors. Sorted cells from all samples, numbering about 98 million, were examined. Study-level results: Relative to healthy donors, patients appeared to have naive, central memory and Treg TCRB repertoires that were more similar. VDJ junctions sequenced from type 1 diabetes patients showed fewer insertions and more deletions.

Of the isolated RNA, all was reverse transcribed, and so the sequenced material was expressed TCRB transcripts. Clones were read by immunoSEQ multiplex PCR, and TCRdb kept only the in-frame ones, dropping some. The sample carries almost 350,000 clones, around a fifth recorded once. This clone was seen a few times. The antigen remains undetermined. The J segment lost 7 bases and the V segment lost 5 bases, leaving 4 bases of the junction unmatched. The CDR3 has 13 amino acids. The germline gives CDR1 SGHVS, CDR2 FQNEAQ. Sequenced material: naive CD4+ T cells from blood. The genes are TRBV7-8 and TRBJ2-7; TRBD2 matches at 11 bases. This TCR was sampled from a woman under 30 in good health. CDR3 in amino acids: CASSPRTSGEQYF. CDR3 sequence (DNA): TGTGCCAGCAGCCCCAGGACTAGCGGGGAGCAGTACTTC.